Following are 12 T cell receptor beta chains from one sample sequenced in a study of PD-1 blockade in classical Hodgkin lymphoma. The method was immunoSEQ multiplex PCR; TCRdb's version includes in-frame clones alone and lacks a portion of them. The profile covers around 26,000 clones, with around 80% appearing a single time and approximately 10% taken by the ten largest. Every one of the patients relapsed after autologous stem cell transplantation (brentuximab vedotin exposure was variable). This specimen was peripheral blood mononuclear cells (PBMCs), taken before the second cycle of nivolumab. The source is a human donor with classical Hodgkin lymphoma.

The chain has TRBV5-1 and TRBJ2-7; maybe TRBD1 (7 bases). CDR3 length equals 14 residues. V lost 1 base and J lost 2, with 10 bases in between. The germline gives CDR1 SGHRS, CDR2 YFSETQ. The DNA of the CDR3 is TGCGCCAGCAGCTTGACAGGGGAGGCCTACGAGCAGTACTTC. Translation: CASSLTGEAYEQYF.

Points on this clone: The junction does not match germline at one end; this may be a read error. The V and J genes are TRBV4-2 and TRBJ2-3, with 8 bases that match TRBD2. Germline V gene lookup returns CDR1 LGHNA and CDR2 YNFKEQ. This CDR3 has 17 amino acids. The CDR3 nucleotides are TGTGCCAGCAGCCAAGAGTTTCCTAGCGGGTCCACAGGTACGCAGTATTTT. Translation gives CASSQEFPSGSTGTQYF.

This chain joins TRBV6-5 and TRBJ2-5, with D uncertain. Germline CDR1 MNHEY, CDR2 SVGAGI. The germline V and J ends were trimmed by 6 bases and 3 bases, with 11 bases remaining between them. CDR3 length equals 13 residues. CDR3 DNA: TGTGCCAGCAGGAGAAACTCCAAAGAGACCCAGTACTTC. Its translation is CASRRNSKETQYF.

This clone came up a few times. CDR3 in DNA: TGTGCCAGCAGCGTAGCGGACGATTACAATGAGCAGTTCTTC. The encoded protein is CASSVADDYNEQFF. The gene calls are TRBV9 and TRBJ2-1; D unclear. This CDR3 region has 14 residues. Trimming pared 0 bases from V and 4 bases from J, leaving 8 bases between. In germline, CDR1 is SGDLS, CDR2 YYNGEE. The whole variable domain, remainder taken from reference TRBV9 and TRBJ2-1, is DSGVTQTPKHLITATGQRVTLRCSPRSGDLSVYWYQQSLDQGLQFLIQYYNGEERAKGNILERFSAQQFPDLHSELNLSSLELGDSALYFCASSVADDYNEQFFGPGTRLTVL.

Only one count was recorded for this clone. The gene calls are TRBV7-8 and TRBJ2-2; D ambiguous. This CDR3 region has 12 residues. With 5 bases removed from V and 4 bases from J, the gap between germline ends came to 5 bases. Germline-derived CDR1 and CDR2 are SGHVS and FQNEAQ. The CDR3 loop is CASSPRTGELFF. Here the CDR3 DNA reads TGTGCCAGCAGCCCTCGCACCGGGGAGCTGTTTTTT.

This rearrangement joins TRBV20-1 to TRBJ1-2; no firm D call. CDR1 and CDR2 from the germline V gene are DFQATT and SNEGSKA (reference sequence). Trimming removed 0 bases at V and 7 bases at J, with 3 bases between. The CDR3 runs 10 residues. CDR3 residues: CSARDTGYTF. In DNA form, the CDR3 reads TGCAGTGCTAGAGATACTGGCTACACCTTC.

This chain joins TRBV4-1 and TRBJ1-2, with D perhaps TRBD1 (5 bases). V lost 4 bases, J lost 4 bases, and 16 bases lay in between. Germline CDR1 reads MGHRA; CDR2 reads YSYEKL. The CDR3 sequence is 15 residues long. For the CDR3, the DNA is TGCGCCAGCAGCCTCACTCAGGGTCCCGGCTATGGCTACACCTTC. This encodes CASSLTQGPGYGYTF.

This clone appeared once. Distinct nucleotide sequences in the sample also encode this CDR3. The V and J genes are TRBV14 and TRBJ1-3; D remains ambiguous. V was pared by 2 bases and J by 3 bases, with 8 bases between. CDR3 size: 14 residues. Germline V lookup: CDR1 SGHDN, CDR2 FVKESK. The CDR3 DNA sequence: TGTGCCAGCAGCCAACTCTCGGATGGAAACACCATATATTTT. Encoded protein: CASSQLSDGNTIYF.

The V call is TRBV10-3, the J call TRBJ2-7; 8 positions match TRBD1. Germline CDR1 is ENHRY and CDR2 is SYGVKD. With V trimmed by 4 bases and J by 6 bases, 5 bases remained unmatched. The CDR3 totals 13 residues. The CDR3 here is CAISGTGLVEQYF. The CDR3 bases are TGTGCCATCAGTGGGACAGGGCTGGTCGAGCAGTACTTC.

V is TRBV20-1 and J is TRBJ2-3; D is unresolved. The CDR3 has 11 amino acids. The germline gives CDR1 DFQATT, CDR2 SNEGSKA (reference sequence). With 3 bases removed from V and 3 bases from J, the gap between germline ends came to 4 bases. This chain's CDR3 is CSARETDTQYF. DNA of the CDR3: TGCAGTGCTAGGGAAACAGATACGCAGTATTTT.

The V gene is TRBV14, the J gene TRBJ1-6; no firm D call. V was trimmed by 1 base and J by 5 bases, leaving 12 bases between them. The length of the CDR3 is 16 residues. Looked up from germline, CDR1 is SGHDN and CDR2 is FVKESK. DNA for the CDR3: TGTGCCAGCAGCCAAGGAGGAGGCCGGGATAATTCACCCCTCCACTTT. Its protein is CASSQGGGRDNSPLHF.

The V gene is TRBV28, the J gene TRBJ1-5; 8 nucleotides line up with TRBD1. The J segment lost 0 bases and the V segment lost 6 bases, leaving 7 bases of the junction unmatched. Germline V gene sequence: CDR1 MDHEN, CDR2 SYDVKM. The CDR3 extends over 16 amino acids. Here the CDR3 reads CASRRTGTYSNQPQHF. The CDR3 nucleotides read TGTGCCAGCAGACGGACAGGGACTTATAGCAATCAGCCCCAGCATTTT. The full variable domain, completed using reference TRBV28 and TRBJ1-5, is DVKVTQSSRYLVKRTGEKVFLECVQDMDHENMFWYRQDPGLGLRLIYFSYDVKMKEKGDIPEGYSVSREKKERFSLILESASTNQTSMYLCASRRTGTYSNQPQHFGDGTRLSIL.